This entry describes one T cell receptor (beta chain). Its antigen is still unknown. The CDR3 runs 14 residues. Per germline, CDR1 SGHAT and CDR2 FQNNGV. Trimming removed 3 bases at V and 2 bases at J, with 11 bases between. The entry originates in a study of T cell repertoires in cytomegalovirus infection. Study information: As its CMV epitopes, the study selected recently identified HLA-C-restricted and well-studied HLA-B-restricted targets. Public TCR beta signatures indicated both CMV infection and matching HLA type.

TCRdb itself ran the reads through MiXCR, one entry per CDR3 protein. The data hold a few hundred thousand distinct CDR3 sequences, with about 39% observed a single time. Findings and caveats of the study: HLA-C-restricted CMV clonotypes gave the most frequent clonotype in two of eight donors.

This clonotype was obtained from a human donor in good health (CMV status not recorded). Some clones in this sample may be carry-over from other donors' samples. The material was cultured PBMCs, obtained from culture after CMV antigen stimulation. The chain has TRBV11-2 and TRBJ2-7, with no clear D. The CDR3 loop is CASSFERATYEQYF. The CDR3 bases are TGTGCCAGCAGCTTCGAAAGGGCAACCTACGAGCAGTACTTC. Full variable domain (rest looked up from reference TRBV11-2 and TRBJ2-7): EAGVAQSPRYKIIEKRQSVAFWCNPISGHATLYWYQQILGQGPKLLIQFQNNGVVDDSQLPKDRFSAERLKGVDSTLKIQPAKLEDSAVYLCASSFERATYEQYFGPGTRLTVT.